This TCR beta chain derives from a study of blood T cell repertoires in COVID-19. The CDR3 is 12 amino acids. CDR1 and CDR2 (germline): SNHLY, FYNNEI. Trimming removed 5 bases from V and 8 bases from J, with 10 bases in between. Repertoires were generated with immunoSEQ multiplex PCR, while TCRdb's copy carries only in-frame clones and drops some. There are about 380,000 clones in the sample; about four fifths occur only once, and under 1.2% lies in the top ten. This clone was counted once. The sample comprised peripheral blood. This sequence originates from a human donor with acute or convalescent COVID-19. The donor label of this sample is uncertain. This chain connects TRBV2 to TRBJ2-1; D is uncertain. CDR3 sequence reads: CASSPTSYEQFF. The CDR3 nucleotides read TGTGCCAGCAGTCCCACATCTTATGAGCAGTTCTTC.